The next 31 T cell receptor beta chains were all read from a single sample in a study of blood T cell repertoires in COVID-19. This table comes from immunoSEQ multiplex PCR, and its TCRdb copy is limited to in-frame clones, with some not included. The sample lists 110,000 to 150,000 clones, about nine tenths seen once, with around 10% in the top ten. Sequencing was done on a sample of PBMCs or T cells enriched from blood (not recorded which). These receptors originate from a man in his 60s who had recovered from COVID-19.

The chain joins TRBV12-3 or TRBV12-4 to TRBJ2-5; D uncertain. The CDR3 totals 12 residues. Trimming cost V 3 bases and J 5 bases, with 7 bases left between them. Here the CDR3 DNA reads TGTGCCAGCAGTTTTCATAGCGAGACCCAGTACTTC. It yields the protein CASSFHSETQYF.

J is TRBJ1-2 and V is TRBV30; D is uncertain. The germline CDR1 and CDR2 sequences are GTSNPN and SVGIG (reference sequence). Trimming removed 8 bases at V and 4 bases at J, with 23 bases between. The CDR3 loop spans 15 amino acids. Written as DNA, the CDR3 is TGTGCCCGGACGGAGGGCACCACTTCTAGCTATGGCTACACCTTC. Protein product: CARTEGTTSSYGYTF.

This chain connects TRBV20-1 to TRBJ1-1; D gene uncertain. CDR3 length: 11 amino acids. V was trimmed by 5 bases and J by 0 bases, leaving 4 bases between them. CDR1 and CDR2 from the germline V gene are DFQATT and SNEGSKA (reference sequence). The CDR3: CSAAVNTEAFF. The CDR3 DNA is TGCAGTGCTGCGGTGAACACTGAAGCTTTCTTT.

This rearrangement joins TRBV3-1 (or the pseudogene TRBV3-2) to TRBJ2-5, with 7 bases that match TRBD1. This CDR3 contains 15 residues. CDR1 LGHDT and CDR2 YNNKEL come from the germline V gene (reference sequence). Unmatched junction bases numbered 9, after V lost 4 bases and J lost 4 bases. Here the CDR3 DNA reads TGTGCCAGCAGCCTTCTGACAGGGAAGGGAGAGACCCAGTACTTC. Amino acid sequence: CASSLLTGKGETQYF.

The chain uses TRBV6-2 or TRBV6-3 and TRBJ1-5; D is possibly TRBD1 (6 bases). Trimming took 5 bases from V and 5 from J, leaving 10 bases between them. Germline CDR1 and CDR2: MNHEY and SVGEGT. The CDR3 covers 13 residues. CDR3 sequence reads: CASSLNRDQPQHF. DNA of the CDR3: TGTGCCAGCAGTCTCAACAGGGATCAGCCCCAGCATTTT.

The V and J genes are TRBV28 and TRBJ2-7; the D is unclear. V was trimmed by 6 bases and J by 3 bases, leaving 24 bases between them. This CDR3 has 17 residues. Looked up from germline, CDR1 is MDHEN and CDR2 is SYDVKM. CDR3 residues: CASRRSLDFPDLYEQYF. The CDR3 DNA reads TGTGCCAGCAGGCGTTCCCTTGACTTTCCCGACCTCTACGAGCAGTACTTC.

The genes are TRBV18 and TRBJ1-3, with unresolved D. V lost 5 bases, J lost 0 bases, and 5 bases lay in between. This CDR3 has 13 residues. The germline CDR1 and CDR2 sequences are KGHSH and LQKENI. The CDR3 protein is CASSEISGNTIYF. CDR3 nucleotides: TGTGCCAGCTCAGAGATCTCTGGAAACACCATATATTTT.

V usage is TRBV19 and J usage is TRBJ1-5; TRBD1 might be the D (5 bases). Trimming removed 3 bases from V and 2 bases from J, with 8 bases in between. CDR3 length: 14 amino acids. Germline loops: CDR1 LNHDA, CDR2 SQIVND (reference sequence). The CDR3 DNA reads TGTGCCAGTAGTATCAGGGTAGGCAATCAGCCCCAGCATTTT. Protein product: CASSIRVGNQPQHF.

CDR3 residues: CASSSGVAGQAGTQYF. Written as DNA, the CDR3 is TGCGCCAGCAGCTCCGGGGTAGCGGGGCAGGCGGGGACCCAGTACTTC. This sequence joins TRBV4-1 and TRBJ2-5; the match to TRBD2 covers 8 bases. The CDR3 has 16 amino acids. J lost 7 bases, V lost 5 bases, and 15 bases had no gene match. Germline assignment: CDR1 MGHRA and CDR2 YSYEKL.

The chain combines TRBV29-1 with TRBJ2-3; D is ambiguous. The length of the CDR3 is 11 residues. Per germline, CDR1 SQVTM and CDR2 ANQGSEA. V shed 1 base and J shed 5 bases, with 4 bases lying between them. Here the CDR3 DNA reads TGCAGCGTTGAAGGAGGAGATACGCAGTATTTT. Its protein product is CSVEGGDTQYF.

J is TRBJ2-4 and V is TRBV19; tentative D call: TRBD1 (6 bases). Looked up from germline, CDR1 is LNHDA and CDR2 is SQIVND (reference sequence). V gave up 3 bases and J gave up 0 bases, with 9 bases separating them. This CDR3 contains 15 residues. CDR3 DNA sequence: TGTGCCAGTAGTATGGACAGAATAGCCAAAAACATTCAGTACTTC. This encodes CASSMDRIAKNIQYF.

J is TRBJ1-5 and V is TRBV15; tentative D call: TRBD1 (6 bases). Trimming took off 0 bases at V and 4 bases at J, with 10 bases between the two ends. Germline V gene data show CDR1 as LNHNV and CDR2 as YYDKDF (reference sequence). The CDR3 length is 15 residues. The CDR3, as DNA: TGTGCCACCAGCAGAGATCCTCAGGGGAATCAGCCCCAGCATTTT. Its protein product is CATSRDPQGNQPQHF.

V is TRBV6-4 and J is TRBJ2-2; D is perhaps TRBD1 (5 bases). Trimming cost V 6 bases and J 7 bases, with 12 bases left between them. Germline V gene sequence: CDR1 MRHNA, CDR2 SNTAGT. This CDR3 contains 13 residues. The CDR3, as DNA: TGTGCCAGCAGCTCCCAGGGTCACGGGGAGCTGTTTTTT. Protein: CASSSQGHGELFF.

The genes are TRBV6-5 and TRBJ2-1; 7 bases match TRBD1. The CDR3 sequence is 14 residues long. The ends lost 7 bases at V and 4 bases at J; junction bases unmatched: 7. Germline V gene sequence: CDR1 MNHEY, CDR2 SVGAGI. CDR3: CASKPGQTYNEQFF. The DNA for the CDR3 is TGTGCCAGCAAGCCGGGACAGACTTACAATGAGCAGTTCTTC.

The chain links TRBV5-4 to TRBJ2-7; D perhaps matches TRBD1 (5 bases). Per germline, CDR1 SGHNT and CDR2 YYREEE (reference sequence). The V end was cut by 4 bases, the J end by 4 bases, with 15 bases between. The CDR3 loop spans 14 amino acids. The CDR3 spells CASSPQGAGYEQYF. As DNA, the CDR3 is TGTGCCAGCAGCCCTCAGGGCGCCGGGTACGAGCAGTACTTC.

The chain couples TRBV5-4 to TRBJ2-5, with D possibly TRBD1 on 6 matching bases. The V end was cut by 0 bases, the J end by 2 bases, with 11 bases between. The CDR3 consists of 15 residues. Looked up from germline, CDR1 is SGHNT and CDR2 is YYREEE (reference sequence). In nucleotides, the CDR3 is TGTGCCAGCAGCTTGGTGACAGGTCCGCAAGAGACCCAGTACTTC. Translated, it gives CASSLVTGPQETQYF. Supplemented by reference TRBV5-4 and TRBJ2-5, the full variable domain reads ETGVTQSPTHLIKTRGQQVTLRCSSQSGHNTVSWYQQALGQGPQFIFQYYREEENGRGNFPPRFSGLQFPNYSSELNVNALELDDSALYLCASSLVTGPQETQYFGPGTRLLVL.

The chain joins TRBV28 to TRBJ1-2; perhaps TRBD1 as D (5 bases). This CDR3 contains 13 residues. CDR1 is MDHEN, CDR2 SYDVKM, per germline. V was trimmed by 8 bases and J by 5 bases, leaving 15 bases between them. CDR3 in DNA: TGTGCCAGCGGCATCGCAGGGACTTATGGCTACACCTTC. Protein: CASGIAGTYGYTF.

The chain recombines TRBV7-2 with TRBJ2-5, with D tentatively TRBD1 (5 bases). The V end lost 1 base, the J end lost 7 bases, and 13 bases lay between the germline ends. Germline V lookup: CDR1 SGHTA, CDR2 FQGNSA. The CDR3 loop spans 14 amino acids. The CDR3 bases are TGTGCCAGCAGCTTAGATCCAGGGATAGGGACCCAGTACTTC. Protein: CASSLDPGIGTQYF.

The chain employs TRBV30 and TRBJ2-1, with 9 bases that match TRBD2. Germline trimming cut 3 bases from V and 5 bases from J; bases unmatched to any gene: 5. Germline V gene sequence: CDR1 GTSNPN, CDR2 SVGIG (reference sequence). The CDR3 totals 14 residues. The CDR3 nucleotides are TGTGCCTGGAGCTCAAGCGGGGGGCACAATGAGCAGTTCTTC. Translated: CAWSSSGGHNEQFF.

The rearrangement joins TRBV27 to TRBJ2-1; D might be TRBD1 (6 bases). The CDR3 is 16 residues long. With 5 bases removed from V and 1 base from J, the gap between germline ends came to 15 bases. CDR1 is MNHEY and CDR2 is SMNVEV in the germline V gene (reference sequence). CDR3 nucleotide sequence: TGTGCCAGCAGTAAACAGGGTTATAGGTCCTACAATGAGCAGTTCTTC. Amino acid sequence: CASSKQGYRSYNEQFF.

This rearrangement joins TRBV13 to TRBJ2-1; TRBD2 aligns across 8 bases. Germline trimming cut 4 bases from V and 0 bases from J; bases unmatched to any gene: 20. CDR3 size: 21 residues. CDR1 and CDR2 from the germline V gene are PRHDT and FYEKMQ (reference sequence). The CDR3 loop reads CASSYSWGGWLAGRSYNEQFF. CDR3 DNA: TGTGCCAGCAGCTATAGTTGGGGGGGCTGGCTAGCGGGTCGCTCCTACAATGAGCAGTTCTTC.

CDR3 DNA: TGTGCCAGTCACATCCGACAGGGCTTGAACACTGAAGCTTTCTTT. Translated, it gives CASHIRQGLNTEAFF. This chain joins TRBV2 and TRBJ1-1; 7 bases match TRBD1. The CDR3 runs to 15 residues. Germline V gene data show CDR1 as SNHLY and CDR2 as FYNNEI. With V trimmed by 9 bases and J by 0 bases, 10 bases remained unmatched. Based on the CDR3 plus reference TRBV2 and TRBJ1-1, the full variable domain is EPEVTQTPSHQVTQMGQEVILRCVPISNHLYFYWYRQILGQKVEFLVSFYNNEISEKSEIFDDQFSVERPDGSNFTLKIRSTKLEDSAMYFCASHIRQGLNTEAFFGQGTRLTVV.

V and J are TRBV5-5 and TRBJ2-5; the match to TRBD1 covers 9 bases. Trimming took 4 bases from V and 4 from J; bases not matched to a gene: 5. The CDR3 has 14 residues. Germline V lookup: CDR1 SGHKS, CDR2 YYEKEE (reference sequence). CDR3 in amino acids: CASSPSDRGETQYF. In nucleotides, the CDR3 is TGTGCCAGCAGCCCATCGGACAGGGGAGAGACCCAGTACTTC. The complete variable domain, with remaining parts taken from reference TRBV5-5 and TRBJ2-5, reads DAGVTQSPTHLIKTRGQQVTLRCSPISGHKSVSWYQQVLGQGPQFIFQYYEKEERGRGNFPDRFSARQFPNYSSELNVNALLLGDSALYLCASSPSDRGETQYFGPGTRLLVL.

V gene TRBV20-1 combines with J gene TRBJ1-5, with D uncertain. The V gene's germline CDR1 is DFQATT and CDR2 SNEGSKA (reference sequence). Between the trimmed V and J ends, which lost 3 bases and 6 bases, there was a span of 12 bases. The CDR3 spans 13 residues. CDR3 in amino acids: CSASQVEGQPQHF. In nucleotides, the CDR3 is TGCAGTGCTAGTCAAGTTGAGGGTCAGCCCCAGCATTTT.

The chain links TRBV5-8 to TRBJ2-7; TRBD1 might be the D (5 bases). Germline CDR1 and CDR2: SGHTS and YDEGEE. The CDR3 totals 15 residues. V shed 2 bases and J shed 7 bases, with 19 bases lying between them. CDR3 nucleotides: TGTGCCAGCAGCTTTGGTATAACAGGCCCTTGGGAGCAGTACTTC. This gives the protein CASSFGITGPWEQYF.

The chain joins TRBV30 to TRBJ2-3, with D tentatively TRBD2 (6 bases). Germline CDR1 is GTSNPN and CDR2 is SVGIG (reference sequence). The V gene lost 5 bases and the J gene lost 3 bases, with 12 bases spanning the gap. There are 13 residues in the CDR3. This chain's CDR3 is CAWGRGGTDTQYF. CDR3 sequence (DNA): TGTGCCTGGGGGCGGGGCGGGACAGATACGCAGTATTTT.

The chain carries TRBV5-4 and TRBJ2-2; 7 bases agree with TRBD1. Germline V gene sequence: CDR1 SGHNT, CDR2 YYREEE (reference sequence). The junction had 5 bases not matched to a gene; V was cut back by 4 bases and J by 2 bases. The CDR3 runs 15 residues. The CDR3 protein is CASSPRDRNTGELFF. CDR3 bases: TGTGCCAGCAGCCCACGGGACAGAAACACCGGGGAGCTGTTTTTT. The full variable domain, completed using reference TRBV5-4 and TRBJ2-2, is ETGVTQSPTHLIKTRGQQVTLRCSSQSGHNTVSWYQQALGQGPQFIFQYYREEENGRGNFPPRFSGLQFPNYSSELNVNALELDDSALYLCASSPRDRNTGELFFGEGSRLTVL.

This clone was seen once. V is TRBV10-1 and J is TRBJ1-1, with 12 bases matching TRBD1. The junction had 8 bases not matched to a gene; V was cut back by 8 bases and J by 4 bases. The CDR3 runs 15 residues. The germline CDR1 and CDR2 sequences are WNHNN and SYGVQD (reference sequence). The CDR3 spells CASGTGTGGPTEAFF. Written as DNA, the CDR3 is TGCGCCAGCGGAACCGGGACAGGGGGCCCCACTGAAGCTTTCTTT.

V usage is TRBV30 and J usage is TRBJ1-3; TRBD1 matches at 7 bases. In germline, CDR1 is GTSNPN, CDR2 SVGIG (reference sequence). The CDR3 extends over 12 amino acids. V trimming: 1 base; J trimming: 8 bases; junction bases outside the gene matches: 2. CDR3 sequence: CAWSGQGDTIYF. DNA for the CDR3: TGTGCCTGGAGTGGGCAGGGGGACACCATATATTTT.

The chain links TRBV6-5 to TRBJ2-7; 7 bases line up with TRBD2. Germline V lookup: CDR1 MNHEY, CDR2 SVGAGI. This CDR3 region has 15 residues. The V segment lost 0 bases and the J segment 0 bases; nucleotides outside the gene matches: 2. CDR3 DNA: TGTGCCAGCAGTTACTCAGCGGGAAGCTCCTACGAGCAGTACTTC. Its protein product is CASSYSAGSSYEQYF.

This clone appeared a few times. The chain has TRBV28 and TRBJ2-1; a weak D match, TRBD2 (5 bases). Trimming removed 0 bases from V and 14 bases from J, with 11 bases in between. The CDR3 loop spans 12 amino acids. Germline CDR1 reads MDHEN; CDR2 reads SYDVKM. For the CDR3, the DNA is TGTGCCAGCAGTTTATGGTGGAGCGGAGAGTTCTTC. It specifies CASSLWWSGEFF.